The 2 T cell receptor beta chains below all came from one sample that was sequenced in a study of blood T cell repertoires in COVID-19 (TCRdb year 2020). Library construction relied on the immunoSEQ multiplex PCR assay. Sourced from immuneACCESS, this table was stored by TCRdb with only in-frame sequences that have V and J called. A share of the clones is absent; for the studies checked, an unresolved V gene accounts for under half, and the remainder has no known explanation. The sample profile shows 120,000 to 150,000 clones; approximately 84% of them were found once. Roughly 3.4% of the sample is in the top ten clones. Sequenced: PBMCs or T cells enriched from blood (not recorded which). The receptors here all came from a woman between 45 and 65 years old with acute COVID-19.

The chain joins TRBV27 to TRBJ2-7, with D possibly being TRBD2 (5 bases). Trimming cost V 6 bases and J 3 bases, with 15 bases left between them. Germline V gene sequence: CDR1 MNHEY, CDR2 SMNVEV (reference sequence). CDR3 length: 14 residues. The CDR3 sequence is CASRRRARDYEQYF. The CDR3 DNA reads TGTGCCAGCAGACGTCGCGCGAGGGACTACGAGCAGTACTTC.

The chain uses TRBV7-9 and TRBJ1-4, with 8 positions matching TRBD1. The CDR3 runs 15 residues. Germline CDR1 reads SEHNR; CDR2 reads FQNEAQ (reference sequence). J gave up 8 bases and V 5 bases, and 10 bases lay outside the gene matches. CDR3 amino acids: CASSGAGTGREKLFF. DNA of the CDR3: TGTGCCAGCAGCGGGGCCGGGACAGGAAGGGAAAAACTGTTTTTT.